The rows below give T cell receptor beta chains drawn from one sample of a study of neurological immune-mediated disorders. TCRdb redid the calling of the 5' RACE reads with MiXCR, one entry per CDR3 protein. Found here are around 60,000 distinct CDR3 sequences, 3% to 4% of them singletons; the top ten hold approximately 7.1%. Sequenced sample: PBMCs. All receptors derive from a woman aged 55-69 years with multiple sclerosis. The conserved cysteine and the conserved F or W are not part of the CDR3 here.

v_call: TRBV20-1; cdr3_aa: SARRAYGYT
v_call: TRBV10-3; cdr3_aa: AISAARRVPYEQY
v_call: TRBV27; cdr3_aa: ASSSLTPASSNSPLH
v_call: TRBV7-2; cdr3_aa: ASSLGESGFGETQY
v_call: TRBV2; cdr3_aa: ASSNWANQPQH
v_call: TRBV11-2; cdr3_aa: ASSSMRHGTGDSLAKNIQY
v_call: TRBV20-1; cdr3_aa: SARERFGPRRTETQY
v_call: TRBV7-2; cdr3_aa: ASSLFVGSSGNTIY
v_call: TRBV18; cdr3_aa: ASSPPVDLTTQY
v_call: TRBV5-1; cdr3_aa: ASSPEKPDSPLH
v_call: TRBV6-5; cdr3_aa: ASGDYTDTQY
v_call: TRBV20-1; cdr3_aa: SARGWQGGYNEQF
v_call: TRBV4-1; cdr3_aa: ASSQSVGGTQY
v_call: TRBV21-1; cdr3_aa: ASSKGRPGQYTTEAF
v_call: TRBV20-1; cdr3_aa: SARDLLGTYGYT
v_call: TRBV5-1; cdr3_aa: ASSWGTENTGELF
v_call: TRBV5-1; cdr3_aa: ASSLGVQVNTEAF
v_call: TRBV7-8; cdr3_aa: ASSLRGTGELF
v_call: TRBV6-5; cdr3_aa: ASSEGGAIQGYT
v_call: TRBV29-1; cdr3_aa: SVEDPGIPETQY
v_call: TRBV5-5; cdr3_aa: ASSLVLSEAF
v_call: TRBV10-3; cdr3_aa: AISDGSSGELF
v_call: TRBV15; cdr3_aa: ATSSSTNEQF
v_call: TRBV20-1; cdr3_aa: SARGGIDYEQY
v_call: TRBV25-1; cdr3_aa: ASSRSRGLT
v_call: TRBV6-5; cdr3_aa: ASSYSSPDRGPRGTYEQY
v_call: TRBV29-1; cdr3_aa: SGTQGQETQY
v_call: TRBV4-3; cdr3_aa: ASSPGTRSYEQY
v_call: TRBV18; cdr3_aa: ASSPRTSTDTQY
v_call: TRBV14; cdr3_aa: ASSQVEQSDRG
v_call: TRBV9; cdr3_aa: ASSVEGVAYQPQH
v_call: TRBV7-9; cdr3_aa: ASTLATSYNEQF
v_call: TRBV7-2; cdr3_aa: ASSSGTGNYEQY
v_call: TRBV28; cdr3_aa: ASSTGQGYIDTQY
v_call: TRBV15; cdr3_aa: ATSAGKVGEGHSYNEQF
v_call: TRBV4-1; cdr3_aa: ASSQIPGSGPTIY
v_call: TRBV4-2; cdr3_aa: ASSQDWTPNTEAF
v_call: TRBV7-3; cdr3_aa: ASSLTGTPSYNEQF
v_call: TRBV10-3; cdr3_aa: AITSNSGNTIY
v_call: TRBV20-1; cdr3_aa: SARDLLQAHTEAF
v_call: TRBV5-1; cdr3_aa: ASSTGTGGYDEQY
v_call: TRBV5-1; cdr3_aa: ASSPGTETPLH
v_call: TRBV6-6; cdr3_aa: ASSPQGGGVAQLF
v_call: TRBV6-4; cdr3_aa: ASPWSYEQY
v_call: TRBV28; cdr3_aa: ASSLKNRRGRDDEQY
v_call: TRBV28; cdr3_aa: ASYGAGSYEQY
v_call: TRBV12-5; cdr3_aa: ASAPAGSVNTGELF
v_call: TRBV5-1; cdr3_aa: ASSHTTGATKEQY
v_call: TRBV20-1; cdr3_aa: SASRVGTSDYNYGYT
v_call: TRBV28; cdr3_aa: ASSLWGNEQF
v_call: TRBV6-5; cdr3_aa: ASSMGLASYEQY
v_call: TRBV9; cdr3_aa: ASSGPQRGGSGSYEQY
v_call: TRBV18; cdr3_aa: ATRGDLVYNEQF
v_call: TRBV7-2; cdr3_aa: ASSLSRTVYGYT
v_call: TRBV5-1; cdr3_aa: ASSLEGTSNIQY